This T cell receptor (beta chain) was profiled in a study of blood T cell repertoires in COVID-19. Enrolled through a virtual design, the participants were between roughly 18 and 100 years of age and came from 24 US areas. Clinical history as reported by participants underpinned cohort assignment. Exposed enrollees encountered a COVID-19 case at some point within 2 weeks before study entry. CDR1 and CDR2 (germline): SEHNR, FQNEAQ (reference sequence). V shed 1 base, J shed 4 bases, and the junction held 9 bases outside the gene matches. The CDR3 has 17 residues. Authors' analysis steps: Estimated nucleated cell counts came from reference gene primer amplification. Clones were read by immunoSEQ multiplex PCR, and TCRdb kept only the in-frame ones, dropping some. V and J calls and clone size come straight from that table; D and trimming were deduced from the DNA. The table has roughly 140,000 clones, about four fifths seen once.

The origin of this receptor is a woman between 50 and 59 years old who had been exposed to COVID-19. The rearrangement joins TRBV7-9 to TRBJ2-2; 7 nucleotides line up with TRBD1. The sequencing sample was made of PBMCs or T cells enriched from blood (not recorded which). This chain's CDR3 is CASSLETGVGFTGELFF. In nucleotides, the CDR3 is TGTGCCAGCAGCTTAGAAACAGGGGTTGGTTTCACCGGGGAGCTGTTTTTT. Based on the CDR3 plus reference TRBV7-9 and TRBJ2-2, the full variable domain is DTGVSQNPRHKITKRGQNVTFRCDPISEHNRLYWYRQTLGQGPEFLTYFQNEAQLEKSRLLSDRFSAERPKGSFSTLEIQRTEQGDSAMYLCASSLETGVGFTGELFFGEGSRLTVL.